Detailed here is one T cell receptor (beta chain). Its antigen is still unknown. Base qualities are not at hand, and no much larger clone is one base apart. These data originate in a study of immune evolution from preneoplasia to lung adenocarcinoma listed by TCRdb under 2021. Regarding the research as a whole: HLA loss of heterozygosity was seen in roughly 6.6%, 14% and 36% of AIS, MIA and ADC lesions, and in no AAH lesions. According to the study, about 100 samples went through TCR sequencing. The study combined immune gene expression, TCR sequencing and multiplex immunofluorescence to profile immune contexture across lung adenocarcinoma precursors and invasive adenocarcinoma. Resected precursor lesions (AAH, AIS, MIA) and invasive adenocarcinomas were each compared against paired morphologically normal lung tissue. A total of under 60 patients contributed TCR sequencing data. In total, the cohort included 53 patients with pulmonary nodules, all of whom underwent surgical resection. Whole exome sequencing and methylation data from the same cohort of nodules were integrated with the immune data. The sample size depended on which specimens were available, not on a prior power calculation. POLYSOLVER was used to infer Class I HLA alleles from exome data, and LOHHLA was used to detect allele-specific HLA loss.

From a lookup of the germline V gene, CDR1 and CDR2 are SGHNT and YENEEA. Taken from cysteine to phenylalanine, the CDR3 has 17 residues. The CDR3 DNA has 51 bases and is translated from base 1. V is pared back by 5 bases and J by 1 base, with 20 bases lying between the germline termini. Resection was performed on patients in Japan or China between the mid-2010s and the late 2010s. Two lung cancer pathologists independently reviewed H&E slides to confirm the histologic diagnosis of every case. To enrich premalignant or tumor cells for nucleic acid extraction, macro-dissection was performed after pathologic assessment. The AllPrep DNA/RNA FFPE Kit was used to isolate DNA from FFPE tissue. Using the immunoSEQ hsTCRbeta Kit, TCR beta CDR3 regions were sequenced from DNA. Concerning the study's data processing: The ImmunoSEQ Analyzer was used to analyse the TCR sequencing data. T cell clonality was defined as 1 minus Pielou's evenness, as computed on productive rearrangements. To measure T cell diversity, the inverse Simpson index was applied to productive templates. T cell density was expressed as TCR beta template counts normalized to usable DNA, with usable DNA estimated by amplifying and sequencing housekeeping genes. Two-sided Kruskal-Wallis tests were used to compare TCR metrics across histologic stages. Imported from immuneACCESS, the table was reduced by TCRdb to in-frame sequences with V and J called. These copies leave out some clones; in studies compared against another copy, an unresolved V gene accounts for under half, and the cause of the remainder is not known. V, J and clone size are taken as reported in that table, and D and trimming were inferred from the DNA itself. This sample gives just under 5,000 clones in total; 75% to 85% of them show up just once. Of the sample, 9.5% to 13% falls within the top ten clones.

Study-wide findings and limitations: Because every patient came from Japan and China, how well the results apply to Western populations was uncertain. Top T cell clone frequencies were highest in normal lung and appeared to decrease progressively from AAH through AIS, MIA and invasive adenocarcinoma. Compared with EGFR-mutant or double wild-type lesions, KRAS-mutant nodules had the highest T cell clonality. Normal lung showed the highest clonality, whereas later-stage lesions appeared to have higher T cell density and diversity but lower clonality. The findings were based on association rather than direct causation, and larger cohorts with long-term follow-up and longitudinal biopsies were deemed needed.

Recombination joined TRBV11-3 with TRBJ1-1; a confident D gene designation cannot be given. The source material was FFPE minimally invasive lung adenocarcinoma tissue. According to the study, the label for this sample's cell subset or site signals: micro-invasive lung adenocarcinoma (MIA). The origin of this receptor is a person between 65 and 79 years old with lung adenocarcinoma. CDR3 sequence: CASSLRLPKNTNTEAFF. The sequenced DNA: TGTGCCAGCAGCCTAAGGCTACCCAAGAACACGAACACTGAAGCTTTCTTT. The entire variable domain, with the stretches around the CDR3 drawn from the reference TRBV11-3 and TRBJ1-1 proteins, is EAGVVQSPRYKIIEKKQPVAFWCNPISGHNTLYWYLQNLGQGPELLIRYENEEAVDDSQLPKDRFSAERLKGVDSTLKIQPAELGDSAVYLCASSLRLPKNTNTEAFFGQGTRLTVV.